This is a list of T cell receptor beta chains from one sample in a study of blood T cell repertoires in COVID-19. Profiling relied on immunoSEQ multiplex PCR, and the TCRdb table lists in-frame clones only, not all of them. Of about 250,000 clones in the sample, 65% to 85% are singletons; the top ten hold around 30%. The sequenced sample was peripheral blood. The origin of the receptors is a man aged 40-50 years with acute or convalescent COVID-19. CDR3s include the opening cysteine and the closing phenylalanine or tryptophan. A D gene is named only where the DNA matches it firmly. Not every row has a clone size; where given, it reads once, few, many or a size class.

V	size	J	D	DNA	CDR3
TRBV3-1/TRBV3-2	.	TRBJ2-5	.	TGTGCCAGCAGCCAAGTGGGGGGAGAGACCCAGTACTTC	CASSQVGGETQYF
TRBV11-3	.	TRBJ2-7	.	TGTGCCAGCAGCTCAGGAAGTGGGGGACACGCCTACGAGCAGTACTTC	CASSSGSGGHAYEQYF
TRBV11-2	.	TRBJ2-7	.	TGTGCCAGCAGCCCCCAGGGGCGGGAGCAGTACTTC	CASSPQGREQYF
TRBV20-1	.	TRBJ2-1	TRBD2	TGCAGTGCTAGTGGGCCGGGACTAGCGGGAGACAATGAGCAGTTCTTC	CSASGPGLAGDNEQFF
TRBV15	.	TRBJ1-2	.	TGTGCCACCAGCAGTCACATGAGCTACACCTTC	CATSSHMSYTF
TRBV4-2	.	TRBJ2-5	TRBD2	TGTGCCAGCAGCTCTCTGACTAGCGGGGCACAAGAGACCCAGTACTTC	CASSSLTSGAQETQYF
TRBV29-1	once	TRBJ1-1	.	TGCAGCGTTGAAGAATGGCAAAACACTGAAGCTTTCTTT	CSVEEWQNTEAFF
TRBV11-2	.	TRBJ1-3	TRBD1	TGTGCCAGCAGGCCTCCCGGGACAGGGAGTGCTGGAAACACCATATATTTT	CASRPPGTGSAGNTIYF
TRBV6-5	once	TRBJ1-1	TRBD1	TGTGCCAGCAGAAGGGGGACAGGCCTCACTGAAGCTTTCTTT	CASRRGTGLTEAFF
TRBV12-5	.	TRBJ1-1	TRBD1	TGTGCTAGTGGTTTGGCTCTTACAGGGGACACTGAAGCTTTCTTT	CASGLALTGDTEAFF
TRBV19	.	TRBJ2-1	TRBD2	TGTGCCAGTAGTATTCACCCCAGCGGGGATTACAATGAGCAGTTCTTC	CASSIHPSGDYNEQFF
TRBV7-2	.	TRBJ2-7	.	TGTGCCAGCAGCTCGTTGGGCAGGGCGGAGTCCTACGAGCAGTACTTC	CASSSLGRAESYEQYF
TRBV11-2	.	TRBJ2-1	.	TGTGCCAGCACACCGGGACTGGCCTCCTACAATGAGCAGTTCTTC	CASTPGLASYNEQFF
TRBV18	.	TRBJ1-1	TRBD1	TGTGCCAGCTCAGACTTAGACAGGGGATTAACTGAAGCTTTCTTT	CASSDLDRGLTEAFF
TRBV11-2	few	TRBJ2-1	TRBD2	TGTGCCAGCAGCCTAATCGGACTAGCGGGAGATGAGCAGTTCTTC	CASSLIGLAGDEQFF
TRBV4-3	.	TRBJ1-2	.	TGCGCCAGCAGCCAAGCTAACCGTCGAGGCTACACCTTC	CASSQANRRGYTF
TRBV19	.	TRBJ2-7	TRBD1	TGTGCCAGTAGTATGGGGACAGGGGGCTACGAGCAGTACTTC	CASSMGTGGYEQYF
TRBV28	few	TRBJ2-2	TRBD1	TGTGCCAGCAGTCTCCCGGGACAGGGAAGGGGCGGGGAGCTGTTTTTT	CASSLPGQGRGGELFF
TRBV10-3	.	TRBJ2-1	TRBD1	TGTGCCATCAGTGAGTCGACAGGGGGCTACTACAATGAGCAGTTCTTC	CAISESTGGYYNEQFF